This T cell receptor (beta chain) derives from a study of CD8 T cells in Susac syndrome. RNA amounts of roughly 0.45 to 1 ug underwent reverse transcription with random hexamers. Each CDR3 protein gets one entry after TCRdb re-called the immunoSEQ multiplex PCR reads with MiXCR. The sample lists over 350,000 distinct CDR3 sequences, 75% to 90% occurring once. The CDR3 loop spans 14 amino acids. The germline CDR1 and CDR2 sequences are SGHKS and YYEKEE (reference sequence). Between the trimmed V and J ends, which lost 7 bases and 2 bases, there was a span of 13 bases. This sequence joins TRBV5-5 and TRBJ1-5; weak D call: TRBD1 (5 bases). The sequence derives from a human donor with multiple sclerosis. The sample consisted of CD8+ T cells from PBMCs. The CDR3 sequence is CASGTGGGNQPQHF. In DNA, the CDR3 is TGTGCCAGCGGGACGGGTGGCGGCAATCAGCCCCAGCATTTT.